These 10 T cell receptor beta chains share one sample of origin, sequenced in a study of metastatic and nonmetastatic thyroid tumors. Each patient came to thyroid surgery without any prior treatment (of any kind). TCRdb re-processed the PCR reads through MiXCR. In the table there are around 18,000 clones, 30% to 40% of which are singletons. Sequencing input: tumor tissue. These receptors were collected from a female donor with papillary thyroid cancer or a benign thyroid nodule (not recorded which). Some clones in this sample may be carry-over from other donors' samples.

In its sample, this clone ranks as medium-sized. The CDR3: CATSREERGRQPQHF. CDR3 DNA sequence: TGTGCCACCAGCAGAGAGGAACGGGGTCGACAGCCCCAGCATTTT. The chain employs TRBV15 and TRBJ1-5, with D unresolved. V lost 0 bases and J lost 7, with 13 bases in between. Germline V gene sequence: CDR1 LNHNV, CDR2 YYDKDF (reference sequence). The CDR3 has 15 amino acids.

By proportion, this clone is medium-sized (0.01 to 0.1%). The chain carries TRBV10-2 and TRBJ2-1, with 8 bases that match TRBD1. CDR3 length equals 14 residues. The trim removed 6 bases at V and 3 bases at J, leaving 4 bases unmatched. Germline CDR1 reads WSHSY; CDR2 reads SAAADI. Here the CDR3 reads CASSSDRVYNEQFF. In nucleotides, the CDR3 is TGCGCCAGCAGCTCGGACAGGGTCTACAATGAGCAGTTCTTC.

This chain links TRBV7-2 with TRBJ2-1, with TRBD2 as a possible D gene (6 bases). The CDR3 has 14 amino acids. V was pared by 5 bases and J by 6 bases, with 14 bases between. Germline CDR1 and CDR2: SGHTA and FQGNSA. CDR3 DNA: TGTGCCAGCAGCCATTCTAGCGCCGGCAATGAGCAGTTCTTC. Amino acid sequence: CASSHSSAGNEQFF.

A few counts support this clone. The rearrangement uses TRBV19 and TRBJ1-6, with 9 bases fitting TRBD1. The CDR3 loop spans 13 amino acids. Trimming at V came to 6 bases and at J to 8 bases, leaving 2 bases not matched to a gene. Germline CDR1 and CDR2: LNHDA and SQIVND (reference sequence). The CDR3: CASSRQGDSPLHF. The CDR3, as DNA: TGTGCCAGTAGCAGACAGGGGGATTCACCCCTCCACTTT.

This clone was seen a single time. V is TRBV5-6 and J is TRBJ1-4, with D unclear. Deletions cut 0 bases from V and 8 bases from J, with 14 bases between. The CDR3 length is 15 residues. The germline V gene encodes CDR1 SGHDT and CDR2 YYEEEE. The CDR3 loop reads CASSLARSFSEKLFF. The CDR3 DNA follows: TGTGCCAGCAGCTTGGCGAGGTCATTCAGCGAAAAACTGTTTTTT.

This chain connects TRBV9 to TRBJ2-7; unclear D gene. V gave up 3 bases and J gave up 4 bases, with 14 bases separating them. Germline CDR1 is SGDLS and CDR2 is YYNGEE. This CDR3 is 14 amino acids long. The CDR3 sequence: CASSAQSLGYEQYF. The DNA for the CDR3 is TGTGCCAGCAGCGCCCAGTCTCTCGGGTACGAGCAGTACTTC.

This clone was counted ten times or more. This chain uses TRBV4-1 with TRBJ2-3; 8 nucleotides agree with TRBD1. The CDR3 sequence is 16 residues long. Trimming at V came to 2 bases and at J to 2 bases, leaving 6 bases not matched to a gene. The germline V gene encodes CDR1 MGHRA and CDR2 YSYEKL. The CDR3 sequence: CASSQPDRGITDTQYF. Written as DNA, the CDR3 is TGCGCCAGCAGCCAACCCGACAGGGGCATCACAGATACGCAGTATTTT.

V usage is TRBV9 and J usage is TRBJ1-6, with D perhaps matching TRBD1 (5 bases). V lost 0 bases to trimming and J lost 7 bases, with 11 bases between them. This CDR3 is built from 15 residues. The germline V gene encodes CDR1 SGDLS and CDR2 YYNGEE. This CDR3 is CASSVDGALNSPLHF. The CDR3 region has the DNA TGTGCCAGCAGCGTAGATGGGGCATTGAATTCACCCCTCCACTTT.

This clone was seen a few times. The chain combines TRBV7-7 with TRBJ2-7; no definite D call. Germline CDR1 is SSHAT and CDR2 is FNYEAQ (reference sequence). The CDR3 is made up of 11 amino acids. V was cut by 10 bases and J by 4 bases, with 11 bases left in between. The CDR3 region is CANKEKYEQYF. DNA of the CDR3: TGTGCCAACAAAGAGAAGTACGAGCAGTACTTC.

This clone qualifies as medium-sized. This sequence joins TRBV4-1 and TRBJ2-5; D may correspond to TRBD1 or TRBD2 (5 bases each). V was trimmed by 0 bases and J by 1 base, leaving 6 bases between them. Germline loops: CDR1 MGHRA, CDR2 YSYEKL. The CDR3 has 14 amino acids. The CDR3 is CASSQEGTQETQYF. The CDR3 DNA is TGCGCCAGCAGCCAAGAAGGGACCCAAGAGACCCAGTACTTC.